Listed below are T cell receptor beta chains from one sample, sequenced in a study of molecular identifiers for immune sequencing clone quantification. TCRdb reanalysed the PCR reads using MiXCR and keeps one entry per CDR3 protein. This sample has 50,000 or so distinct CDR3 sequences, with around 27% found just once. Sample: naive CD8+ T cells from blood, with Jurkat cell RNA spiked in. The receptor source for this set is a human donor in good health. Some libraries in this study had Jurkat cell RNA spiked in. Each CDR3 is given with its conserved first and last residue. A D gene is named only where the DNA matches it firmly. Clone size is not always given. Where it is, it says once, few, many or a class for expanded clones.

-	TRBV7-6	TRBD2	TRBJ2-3	TGTGCCAGCAGTCCTGGACTAGCGGGGGGGCACGGCAAAGATACGCAGTATTTT	CASSPGLAGGHGKDTQYF
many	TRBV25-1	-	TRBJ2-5	TGTGCCAGCAGTCCAGATGCAGAGACCCAGTACTTC	CASSPDAETQYF
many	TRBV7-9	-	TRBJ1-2	TGTGCCAGCGGGAGGGGAACAGTTAACTATGGCTACACCTTC	CASGRGTVNYGYTF
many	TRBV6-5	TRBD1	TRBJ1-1	TGTGCCAGTAGGACAGGTATTTCCACTGAAGCTTTCTTT	CASRTGISTEAFF
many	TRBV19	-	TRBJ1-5	TGTGCCAGTAAAGGGGGCAATCAGCCCCAGCATTTT	CASKGGNQPQHF
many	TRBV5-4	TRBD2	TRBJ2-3	TGTGCCAGCAGCTTGGTTTTCGCGGGAGCGGGAGATACGCAGTATTTT	CASSLVFAGAGDTQYF
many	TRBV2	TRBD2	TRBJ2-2	TGTGCCAGCAGACTAGCGGGGATCGACACCGGGGAGCTGTTTTTT	CASRLAGIDTGELFF
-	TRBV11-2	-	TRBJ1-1	TGTGCCAGCACCCTAGGGAACACTGAAGCTTTCTTT	CASTLGNTEAFF
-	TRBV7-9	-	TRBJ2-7	TGTGCCAGCAGCTTAGTCGCAGGGCCCTACGAGCAGCACTTC	CASSLVAGPYEQHF
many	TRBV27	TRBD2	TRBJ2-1	TGTGCCAGCACCTTTAGCGGGGGCTCCTACAATGAGCAGTTCTTC	CASTFSGGSYNEQFF
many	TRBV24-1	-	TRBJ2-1	TGTGCCACCAGTGATCGGGGCGCCTCCTACAATGAGCAGTTCTTC	CATSDRGASYNEQFF
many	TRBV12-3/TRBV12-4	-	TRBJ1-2	TGTGCCAGCAATGGGTACAGTTGGAACTATGGCTACACCTTC	CASNGYSWNYGYTF
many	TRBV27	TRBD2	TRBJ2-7	TGTGCCAGCGGTATAGCGGGAGGGCCAGGGTACGAGCAGTACTTC	CASGIAGGPGYEQYF
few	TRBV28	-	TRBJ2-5	TGTGCCAGCAGTTTATATGGCCAAGGGGAGACCCAGTACTTC	CASSLYGQGETQYF
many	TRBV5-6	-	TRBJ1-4	TGTGCCAGCAGCTTCGGGACACCCTCTGAAAAACTGTTTTTT	CASSFGTPSEKLFF
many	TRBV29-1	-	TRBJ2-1	TGCAGCGTTGAATCCCCTGGACAGACTAACAATGAGCAGTTCTTC	CSVESPGQTNNEQFF
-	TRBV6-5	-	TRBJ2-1	TGTGCCAGCACCCACAGTGGCGGCAATGAGCAGTTCTTC	CASTHSGGNEQFF
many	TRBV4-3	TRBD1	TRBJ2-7	TGCGCCAGCAGCCAAGAAGGGGGCTTCGACGAGCAGTACTTC	CASSQEGGFDEQYF
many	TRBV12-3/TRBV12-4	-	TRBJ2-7	TGTGCCAGCAGTTGGGGGGAAGCCTACGAGCAGTACTTC	CASSWGEAYEQYF
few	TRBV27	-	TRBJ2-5	TGTGCCAGCAGTTTACGCGGGTCAGAGACCCAGTACTTC	CASSLRGSETQYF
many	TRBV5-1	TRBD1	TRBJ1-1	TGCGCCAGCAGCTTGGTACAGGGGAATGGAGCTTTCTTT	CASSLVQGNGAFF
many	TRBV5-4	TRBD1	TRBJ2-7	TGTGCCAGCAGCTCACTAATGGGACAGGCCTACGAGCAGTACTTC	CASSSLMGQAYEQYF
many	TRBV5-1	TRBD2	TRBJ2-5	TGCGCCAGCAGCGGGGTGACTAGCGGCCAAGAGACCCAGTACTTC	CASSGVTSGQETQYF
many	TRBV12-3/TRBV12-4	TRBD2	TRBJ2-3	TGTGCCAGCAGTTTATCCCAAGACTGGCGGGAGCTGACAGATACGCAGTATTTT	CASSLSQDWRELTDTQYF
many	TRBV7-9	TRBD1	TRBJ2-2	TGTGCCAGCAGCTCAGCCGACAGGGTTAGAGTGGTCTCCGGGGAGCTGTTTTTT	CASSSADRVRVVSGELFF
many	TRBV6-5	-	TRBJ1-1	TGTGCCAGCAGTTACTCAGCCGGGGGCTACACTGAAGCTTTCTTT	CASSYSAGGYTEAFF
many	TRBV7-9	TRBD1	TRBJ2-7	TGTGCCAGCAGCTCCTTAGATGACAGGGCCGAGCAGTACTTC	CASSSLDDRAEQYF
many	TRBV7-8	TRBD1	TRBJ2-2	TGTGCCAGCAGCCCCAAGACAGGGGGGAGCACCGGGGAGCTGTTTTTT	CASSPKTGGSTGELFF
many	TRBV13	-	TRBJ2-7	TGTGCCAGCAGCTTAGAGTCACAGAAGAGGGAGCAGTACTTC	CASSLESQKREQYF
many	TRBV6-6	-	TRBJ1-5	TGTGCCAGCAGTTACCGACCCAGCAATCAGCCCCAGCATTTT	CASSYRPSNQPQHF
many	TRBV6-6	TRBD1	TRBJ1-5	TGTGCCAGCAGTTACCCTCCGGACAGGAGAGATAGCAATCAGCCCCAGCATTTT	CASSYPPDRRDSNQPQHF
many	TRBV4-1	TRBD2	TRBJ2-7	TGCGCCAGCAGCCACGACTTTAGCGGGGGTGCCTACGAGCAGTACTTC	CASSHDFSGGAYEQYF
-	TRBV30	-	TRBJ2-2	TGTGCCTGGAGTGTACCCATGAGGCAAGACACCGGGGAGCTGTTTTTT	CAWSVPMRQDTGELFF
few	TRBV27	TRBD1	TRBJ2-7	TGTGCCAGCAGTTTTGGGGACAGGACCTACGAGCAGTACTTC	CASSFGDRTYEQYF
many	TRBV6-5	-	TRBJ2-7	TGTGCCAGCAGTTACTCGAGGGGACTTGGGGCCGAGCAGTACTTC	CASSYSRGLGAEQYF
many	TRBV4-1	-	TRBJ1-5	TGCGCCAGCAGCCCCGTGACGGGTCAGCCCCAGCATTTT	CASSPVTGQPQHF
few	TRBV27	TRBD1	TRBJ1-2	TGTGCCAGCAGAAATCAGGACAGGGTCTATGGCTACACCTTC	CASRNQDRVYGYTF